These 24 T cell receptor beta chains were sequenced from one sample in a study of shared clonotypes between healthy human individuals. Sequencing was performed with immunoSEQ multiplex PCR; in TCRdb, only in-frame clones are kept and a portion is missing. The table shows some 980,000 clones, with more than 75% occurring only once. Sequencing was carried out using memory CD4+ T cells sorted from blood. Specified subset: CD45RA-negative fraction. The receptors originated from a man younger than 35 in good health.

This clone was recorded a few times. V and J are TRBV5-1 and TRBJ1-1, with D unclear. V was clipped by 2 bases and J by 2 bases, with 10 bases between them. Germline CDR1 is SGHRS and CDR2 is YFSETQ. The length of the CDR3 is 14 residues. CDR3 nucleotides: TGCGCCAGCAGCTTACAGTCGGGAAACACTGAAGCTTTCTTT. It translates to CASSLQSGNTEAFF.

The genes are TRBV5-1 and TRBJ1-1; D perhaps matches TRBD1 (5 bases). The V and J ends lost 0 bases and 3 bases respectively, with 9 bases between them. CDR1 and CDR2 (germline): SGHRS, YFSETQ. The CDR3 runs 14 residues. In DNA, the CDR3 is TGCGCCAGCAGCTTGGGCAGGGCGGACACTGAAGCTTTCTTT. It is translated as CASSLGRADTEAFF.

The V gene is TRBV5-8, the J gene TRBJ1-5; D remains ambiguous. Deletions cut 3 bases from V and 9 bases from J, with 19 bases between. This CDR3 is built from 15 residues. Germline assignment: CDR1 SGHTS and CDR2 YDEGEE. The CDR3 here is CASSSLRTEIGPQHF. The CDR3 DNA sequence: TGTGCCAGCAGCTCCCTCCGGACCGAAATCGGGCCCCAGCATTTT.

This clone was observed once. The chain has TRBV5-6 and TRBJ2-5, with D unresolved. The CDR3 consists of 14 residues. Per germline, CDR1 SGHDT and CDR2 YYEEEE. V gave up 8 bases and J gave up 3 bases, with 17 bases separating them. Written as DNA, the CDR3 is TGTGCCAGTAGACCCTGGCTTTCCAAAGAGACCCAGTACTTC. Protein: CASRPWLSKETQYF. The full variable domain, rest sourced from reference TRBV5-6 and TRBJ2-5, is DAGVTQSPTHLIKTRGQQVTLRCSPKSGHDTVSWYQQALGQGPQFIFQYYEEEERQRGNFPDRFSGHQFPNYSSELNVNALLLGDSALYLCASRPWLSKETQYFGPGTRLLVL.

This sequence joins TRBV18 and TRBJ2-1, with TRBD1 identical over 9 bases. The V segment lost 3 bases and the J segment 8 bases; nucleotides outside the gene matches: 11. The CDR3 has 16 amino acids. The germline gives CDR1 KGHSH, CDR2 LQKENI. The CDR3 region has the DNA TGTGCCAGCTCACCTGGATTACAGGGGGCTAGAGATGAGCAGTTCTTC. Its translation is CASSPGLQGARDEQFF. Drawing the rest from reference TRBV18 and TRBJ2-1, the complete variable domain is NAGVMQNPRHLVRRRGQEARLRCSPMKGHSHVYWYRQLPEEGLKFMVYLQKENIIDESGMPKERFSAEFPKEGPSILRIQQVVRGDSAAYFCASSPGLQGARDEQFFGPGTRLTVL.

The V call is TRBV7-9, the J call TRBJ2-1, with D perhaps matching TRBD1 (7 bases). CDR1 is SEHNR and CDR2 is FQNEAQ in the germline V gene (reference sequence). V lost 5 bases and J lost 6, with 17 bases in between. This CDR3 has 15 amino acids. DNA for the CDR3: TGTGCCAGCAGCAACCGCGGGACAGCTTTCAATGAGCAGTTCTTC. Protein: CASSNRGTAFNEQFF.

The rearrangement uses TRBV5-1 and TRBJ2-6, with 7 bases aligning to TRBD1. The V gene's germline CDR1 is SGHRS and CDR2 YFSETQ. The length of the CDR3 is 18 residues. The ends lost 0 bases at V and 0 bases at J; junction bases unmatched: 6. CDR3 nucleotides: TGCGCCAGCAGCTTGGGGGGGACAGCCCGCTCTGGGGCCAACGTCCTGACTTTC. Translation gives CASSLGGTARSGANVLTF.

V is TRBV7-9 and J is TRBJ1-1; TRBD1 aligns across 10 bases. The CDR3 is made up of 15 amino acids. Germline CDR1 SEHNR, CDR2 FQNEAQ (reference sequence). V gave up 4 bases and J gave up 6 bases; unmatched junction bases: 8. Here the CDR3 DNA reads TGTGCCAGCAGCTCTCTCTGGACAGGGGGATCTGAAGCTTTCTTT. This sequence encodes CASSSLWTGGSEAFF.

The chain links TRBV28 to TRBJ1-1, with unresolved D. The CDR3 contains 12 residues. Germline V gene data show CDR1 as MDHEN and CDR2 as SYDVKM. Trimming pared 5 bases from V and 8 bases from J, leaving 12 bases between. Here the CDR3 reads CASSLPMTEAFF. CDR3 DNA sequence: TGTGCCAGCAGTCTACCTATGACAGAAGCTTTCTTT.

Concerning this clone itself: The same CDR3 also results from other DNA sequences found in this sample. This rearrangement joins TRBV6-6 to TRBJ2-7; perhaps TRBD1 as D (5 bases). The CDR3 runs 15 residues. V was clipped by 0 bases and J by 0 bases, with 9 bases between them. From germline, CDR1 is MNHNY and CDR2 SVGAGI (reference sequence). The CDR3, as DNA: TGTGCCAGCAGTTACTCTAGGGGCAGCTCCTACGAGCAGTACTTC. Protein product: CASSYSRGSSYEQYF.

This clone has a handful of counts. The chain combines TRBV4-1 with TRBJ2-6; TRBD1 matches at 8 bases. The CDR3 covers 18 residues. Germline-derived CDR1 and CDR2 are MGHRA and YSYEKL. Trimming cost V 1 base and J 1 base; bases outside gene matches: 6. CDR3 sequence reads: CASSQAGTGLSGANVLTF. CDR3 in DNA: TGCGCCAGCAGCCAAGCCGGGACAGGCTTATCTGGGGCCAACGTCCTGACTTTC.

For this clone: At one boundary the junction diverges from the germline segment, which might be a read error. The chain's CDR3 is CASSPGLAKETQYF. Here the CDR3 DNA reads TGTGCTAGCAGCCCGGGACTAGCGAAAGAGACCCAGTACTTC. The rearrangement links TRBV7-7 to TRBJ2-5; 10 nucleotides agree with TRBD2. The CDR3 runs to 14 residues. Germline CDR1 and CDR2: SSHAT and FNYEAQ (reference sequence).

The rearrangement links TRBV18 to TRBJ1-5; maybe TRBD1 (5 bases). From germline, CDR1 is KGHSH and CDR2 LQKENI. The CDR3 length is 15 residues. V was cut by 5 bases and J by 4 bases, with 15 bases left in between. The CDR3 nucleotides are TGTGCCAGCTCATCTAGGCAGGGAGGGAATCAGCCCCAGCATTTT. Translating gives CASSSRQGGNQPQHF.

The chain carries TRBV19 and TRBJ1-2; a possible D gene is TRBD1 (5 bases). CDR3 length: 13 residues. V was pared by 7 bases and J by 4 bases, with 13 bases between. The V gene's germline CDR1 is LNHDA and CDR2 SQIVND (reference sequence). CDR3 nucleotide sequence: TGTGCCAGTACGTCCACAAGGGGCTATGGCTACACCTTC. Protein sequence: CASTSTRGYGYTF.

The rearrangement joins TRBV6-5 to TRBJ2-7, with 14 positions matching TRBD2. J lost 4 bases, V lost 6 bases, and 5 bases had no gene match. Germline V CDR1 and CDR2: MNHEY, SVGAGI. The CDR3 is made up of 15 amino acids. CDR3 nucleotide sequence: TGTGCCAGCAGAGCCGGGACTAGCGGGGGATACGAGCAGTACTTC. Its protein is CASRAGTSGGYEQYF.

V gene TRBV5-4 combines with J gene TRBJ1-2, with TRBD1 as a possible D gene (5 bases). CDR3 length equals 15 residues. The germline V gene has CDR1 SGHNT and CDR2 YYREEE (reference sequence). Trimming left V 6 bases short and J 6 bases short, with 21 bases between. The CDR3 sequence is CASNAGGAGWDGYTF. The DNA of the CDR3 is TGTGCCAGCAACGCAGGTGGGGCGGGATGGGATGGCTACACCTTC. Using reference TRBV5-4 and TRBJ1-2 for the parts outside the CDR3, the full variable domain is ETGVTQSPTHLIKTRGQQVTLRCSSQSGHNTVSWYQQALGQGPQFIFQYYREEENGRGNFPPRFSGLQFPNYSSELNVNALELDDSALYLCASNAGGAGWDGYTFGSGTRLTVV.

This rearrangement joins TRBV7-9 to TRBJ1-3; no clear D gene. The germline gives CDR1 SEHNR, CDR2 FQNEAQ (reference sequence). The V and J ends lost 5 bases and 3 bases respectively, with 8 bases between them. This CDR3 comprises 13 residues. As DNA, the CDR3 is TGTGCCAGCAGCCCGGGGAGTGGAAACACCATATATTTT. Amino acids: CASSPGSGNTIYF.

In the case of this clone: Other nucleotide sequences in the sample specify the same CDR3. This rearrangement joins TRBV18 to TRBJ2-1; no firm D call. The CDR3 is 12 amino acids. The V end lost 3 bases, the J end lost 7 bases, and 7 bases lay between the germline ends. Germline V gene sequence: CDR1 KGHSH, CDR2 LQKENI. For the CDR3, the DNA is TGTGCCAGCTCACCCTCTCGAAATGAGCAGTTCTTC. Encoded protein: CASSPSRNEQFF. The variable domain in full, with the rest retrieved from reference TRBV18 and TRBJ2-1, is NAGVMQNPRHLVRRRGQEARLRCSPMKGHSHVYWYRQLPEEGLKFMVYLQKENIIDESGMPKERFSAEFPKEGPSILRIQQVVRGDSAAYFCASSPSRNEQFFGPGTRLTVL.

This clone has only one observation. A read error may be the cause here, since a much bigger clone is one base away. V gene TRBV2 combines with J gene TRBJ1-1; TRBD1 agrees at 9 bases. The V gene's germline CDR1 is SNHLY and CDR2 FYNNEI. Losses at the gene ends were 7 bases for V and 1 base for J; bases not matched to a gene: 1. CDR3 length: 13 amino acids. The CDR3 sequence is CASMGQGNTEAFF. CDR3 coding DNA: TGTGCCAGCATGGGACAGGGGAACACTGAAGCTTTCTTT.

This chain links TRBV7-2 with TRBJ2-5, with D possibly being TRBD2 (5 bases). Germline V gene lookup returns CDR1 SGHTA and CDR2 FQGNSA. This CDR3 has 15 residues. Trimming took off 5 bases at V and 2 bases at J, with 15 bases between the two ends. The CDR3 nucleotides are TGTGCCAGCAGCCAAGATTTTTCGGGGCAAGAGACCCAGTACTTC. Translation: CASSQDFSGQETQYF.

The chain is built from TRBV5-1 and TRBJ2-2; 7 nucleotides agree with TRBD1. This CDR3 contains 14 residues. The germline CDR1 and CDR2 sequences are SGHRS and YFSETQ. V gave up 2 bases and J gave up 6 bases; unmatched junction bases: 4. Here the CDR3 reads CASSLTGDAGELFF. CDR3 sequence (DNA): TGCGCCAGCAGCTTAACAGGGGACGCCGGGGAGCTGTTTTTT.

The rearrangement joins TRBV19 to TRBJ2-4, with TRBD1 matching over 10 bases. The J segment lost 9 bases and the V segment lost 5 bases, leaving 1 base of the junction unmatched. The CDR3 has 12 residues. CDR1 is LNHDA, CDR2 SQIVND, per germline (reference sequence). CDR3 nucleotides: TGTGCCAGTAGTGGGACAGGGGTCATTCAGTACTTC. As protein: CASSGTGVIQYF.

The chain combines TRBV7-2 with TRBJ2-1; 11 positions match TRBD2. The CDR3 is 16 amino acids. V was clipped by 4 bases and J by 3 bases; unmatched bases: 5. Germline V gives CDR1 SGHTA, CDR2 FQGNSA. Written as DNA, the CDR3 is TGTGCCAGCAGCTCTGGACTAGCGGGCTACTACAATGAGCAGTTCTTC. Its translation is CASSSGLAGYYNEQFF.

The chain combines TRBV7-8 with TRBJ2-7; possible D gene TRBD1, 6 bases. This CDR3 is built from 15 residues. CDR1 is SGHVS, CDR2 FQNEAQ, per germline. The germline V and J ends were trimmed by 2 bases and 6 bases, with 17 bases remaining between them. DNA for the CDR3: TGTGCCAGCAGCTTAATGATAGGGGGTCCGCTCGAGCAGTACTTC. The encoded protein is CASSLMIGGPLEQYF.